The rows below give T cell receptor beta chains drawn from one sample of a study of T cells in Graves' hyperthyroidism and ophthalmopathy. TCRdb re-derived calls from the multiplex PCR reads in MiXCR, one entry per CDR3 protein. The sample contains fewer than 650,000 distinct CDR3 sequences, roughly 14% of which appear only once. Sequenced input: blood. These receptors were taken from a woman between 40 and 55 years old with Graves' ophthalmopathy. Both conserved end residues are part of each CDR3. A D gene is named only where the DNA matches it firmly. Rows may omit the clone size; those that give it use once, few, many or a size class.

V	size	D	J	CDR3	DNA
TRBV6-2/TRBV6-3	few	TRBD2	TRBJ2-5	CASSYSPAGGPYF	TGTGCCAGCAGTTACTCACCAGCGGGAGGCCCCTACTTC
TRBV29-1	NA	TRBD1	TRBJ2-7	CSVGWTGAGEQYF	TGCAGCGTCGGATGGACAGGGGCGGGTGAGCAGTACTTC
TRBV9	NA	TRBD2	TRBJ2-5	CASSVVGGGSQETQYF	TGTGCCAGCAGCGTAGTTGGCGGGGGGTCCCAAGAGACCCAGTACTTC
TRBV6-2/TRBV6-3	few	NA	TRBJ1-3	CASSEPGRRNTIYF	TGTGCCAGCAGTGAGCCCGGGCGCCGGAACACCATATATTTT
TRBV3-1	many	TRBD2	TRBJ2-5	CASSQDRGGQETQYF	TGTGCCAGCAGCCAAGATAGGGGAGGGCAAGAGACCCAGTACTTC
TRBV7-3	few	NA	TRBJ1-4	CASSAGQMINEKLFF	TGTGCCAGCAGCGCTGGACAGATGATTAATGAAAAACTGTTTTTT
TRBV20-1	NA	TRBD1	TRBJ2-7	CSAHGTGAYEQYF	TGCAGTGCCCACGGGACAGGGGCCTACGAGCAGTACTTC
TRBV5-1	many	TRBD1	TRBJ2-5	CASSWRTGGIETQYF	TGCGCCAGCAGCTGGAGGACAGGGGGGATAGAGACCCAGTACTTC
TRBV11-2	many	TRBD1	TRBJ1-1	CASSLVTGLEAFF	TGTGCCAGCAGCTTAGTGACAGGGCTTGAAGCTTTCTTT
TRBV7-8	many	NA	TRBJ2-7	CASSQGVEQYF	TGTGCCAGCAGCCAAGGGGTCGAGCAGTACTTC
TRBV11-1	many	TRBD2	TRBJ2-7	CASSLGDGRSYEQYF	TGTGCCAGCAGCTTAGGAGACGGGAGGTCCTACGAGCAGTACTTC
TRBV14	few	NA	TRBJ2-5	CASSQRDRSRETQYF	TGTGCCAGCAGCCAGCGCGACAGGTCCAGGGAGACCCAGTACTTC
TRBV7-2	many	NA	TRBJ1-1	CASSTPGLQAFF	TGTGCCAGCAGCACCCCGGGGCTACAGGCTTTCTTT
TRBV28	many	TRBD2	TRBJ2-7	CASSGAGGAGVPEQYF	TGTGCCAGCAGTGGGGCGGGGGGAGCGGGAGTTCCCGAGCAGTACTTC
TRBV29-1	many	TRBD1	TRBJ1-1	CSERQGALNTEAFF	TGCAGCGAGCGACAGGGGGCTCTGAACACTGAAGCTTTCTTT
TRBV30	NA	NA	TRBJ1-1	CAWSLQGSTEAFF	TGTGCCTGGAGTTTACAGGGCTCCACTGAAGCTTTCTTT
TRBV5-1	NA	TRBD2	TRBJ2-2	CASSLGREDLYTGELFF	TGCGCCAGCAGCTTGGGTCGGGAGGACTTATACACCGGGGAGCTGTTTTTT
TRBV28	many	TRBD1	TRBJ2-3	CASSLSDRATGASTDTQYF	TGTGCCAGCAGTTTATCGGACAGAGCGACAGGGGCTAGCACAGATACGCAGTATTTT
TRBV6-2/TRBV6-3	many	TRBD2	TRBJ2-7	CASSSRTSGSSHEQYF	TGTGCCAGCAGTTCCAGGACTAGCGGGAGTTCACACGAGCAGTACTTC
TRBV5-6	NA	TRBD2	TRBJ2-5	CASSSRLAEYQETQYF	TGTGCCAGCAGCTCGCGACTAGCGGAGTACCAAGAGACCCAGTACTTC
TRBV29-1	many	TRBD1	TRBJ1-1	CSVQGGRNTEAFF	TGCAGCGTCCAGGGGGGGAGAAACACTGAAGCTTTCTTT
TRBV29-1	many	NA	TRBJ2-5	CSAARGGETQYF	TGCAGCGCCGCCCGGGGCGGGGAGACCCAGTACTTC
TRBV30	many	NA	TRBJ1-2	CAWSGGGPTTNYGYTF	TGTGCCTGGAGTGGAGGGGGACCTACAACTAACTATGGCTACACCTTC
TRBV6-1	NA	NA	TRBJ1-5	CASTEGPGVSPEPQHF	TGTGCCAGCACCGAAGGACCAGGCGTCTCTCCTGAGCCCCAGCATTTT
TRBV20-1	few	TRBD2	TRBJ2-2	CSVVTSGGELFF	TGCAGTGTTGTGACTAGCGGGGGGGAGCTGTTTTTT
TRBV7-6	NA	NA	TRBJ2-7	CASSLGFPDEQYF	TGTGCCAGCAGCTTAGGATTCCCGGACGAGCAGTACTTC
TRBV5-1	many	TRBD2	TRBJ2-2	CASSPSGANTGELFF	TGCGCCAGCAGCCCTAGCGGGGCGAACACCGGGGAGCTGTTTTTT